One and the same sample provided the 19 T cell receptor beta chains below, sequenced in a study of T cells in Graves' hyperthyroidism and ophthalmopathy. There were TCR beta CDR3 regions amplified from RNA transcripts. Researchers ran a first-round RT-PCR on the TCR CDR3 using the HTBI primer set. TCRdb independently ran MiXCR on the multiplex PCR reads; one entry per CDR3 protein. The sample includes 20,000 to 30,000 distinct CDR3 sequences, roughly 45% seen only once; the top ten take 10%. The sample consisted of blood. The receptor set was obtained from a woman between 25 and 40 years old with Graves' hyperthyroidism.

This clonotype ranks as medium-sized. This rearrangement joins TRBV15 to TRBJ2-6, with 11 positions matching TRBD1. Germline V gene data show CDR1 as LNHNV and CDR2 as YYDKDF (reference sequence). V shed 1 base and J 13 bases; nucleotides not matched to a gene: 3. There are 14 residues in the CDR3. The CDR3 DNA follows: TGTGCCACCAGCAGAGGAGGGACAGGGGGGGTCCTGACTTTC. As protein: CATSRGGTGGVLTF.

This clonotype was observed many times. V is TRBV6-5 and J is TRBJ2-3; the match to TRBD2 covers 9 bases. Germline trimming cut 2 bases from V and 4 bases from J; bases unmatched to any gene: 4. This CDR3 has 15 residues. CDR1 is MNHEY, CDR2 SVGAGI, per germline. CDR3 region: CASSYLAGRADTQYF. The CDR3, as DNA: TGTGCCAGCAGTTACCTAGCGGGACGCGCAGATACGCAGTATTTT.

This clonotype is medium-sized (0.01 to 0.1%) within its sample. The chain recombines TRBV7-3 with TRBJ2-3, with D tentatively TRBD2 (5 bases). The V end lost 1 base, the J end lost 7 bases, and 12 bases lay between the germline ends. Per germline, CDR1 SGHTA and CDR2 FQGTGA. This CDR3 spans 14 amino acids. CDR3 region: CASSLNSGANTQYF. DNA for the CDR3: TGTGCCAGCAGCTTAAACAGCGGAGCGAATACGCAGTATTTT.

This clonotype was counted at least ten times. This chain links TRBV18 with TRBJ2-5; TRBD1 matches 7 bases. The V gene end was trimmed by 3 bases and the J gene end by 1 base; junction bases not matched to a gene: 2. CDR1 and CDR2 (germline): KGHSH, LQKENI. This CDR3 spans 14 amino acids. CDR3 region: CASSPGTAQETQYF. Here the CDR3 DNA reads TGTGCCAGCTCACCCGGGACAGCCCAAGAGACCCAGTACTTC. Together with reference TRBV18 and TRBJ2-5, the CDR3 gives the full variable domain: NAGVMQNPRHLVRRRGQEARLRCSPMKGHSHVYWYRQLPEEGLKFMVYLQKENIIDESGMPKERFSAEFPKEGPSILRIQQVVRGDSAAYFCASSPGTAQETQYFGPGTRLLVL.

This clonotype was picked up a small number of times. V usage is TRBV18 and J usage is TRBJ2-7; D call uncertain. V was cut by 3 bases and J by 5 bases, with 20 bases left in between. There are 16 residues in the CDR3. Germline V CDR1 and CDR2: KGHSH, LQKENI. CDR3 residues: CASSPGGTGSVDEQYF. For the CDR3, the DNA is TGTGCCAGCTCACCCGGTGGCACCGGATCTGTAGACGAGCAGTACTTC.

In regard to this clonotype: The CDR3 does not end in the conserved phenylalanine or tryptophan, so this is likely a read error. This chain links TRBV14 with TRBJ2-5; D possibly corresponds to TRBD2 (6 bases). The CDR3 is 13 residues long. V was shortened by 6 bases and J by 2 bases, with 10 bases between the two germline ends. Germline loops: CDR1 SGHDN, CDR2 FVKESK. CDR3 residues: CASRVSGQETQYS. DNA for the CDR3: TGTGCCAGCAGGGTCAGCGGGCAAGAGACCCAGTACTCC.

This clonotype was observed many times. The CDR3 region is CASRTRTEKEQFF. DNA of the CDR3: TGTGCCAGCAGGACAAGGACGGAGAAGGAGCAGTTCTTC. J is TRBJ2-1 and V is TRBV6-1, with unresolved D. Per the germline V gene, CDR1 is MNHNS and CDR2 is SASEGT. The CDR3 totals 13 residues. V was cut by 6 bases and J by 10 bases, with 16 bases left in between.

Sample share makes this clonotype medium-sized (0.01 to 0.1%). The chain links TRBV20-1 to TRBJ2-7; D is ambiguous. The V gene's germline CDR1 is DFQATT and CDR2 SNEGSKA (reference sequence). V was pared by 0 bases and J by 3 bases, with 15 bases between. The CDR3 contains 15 residues. CDR3 sequence reads: CSARDPVPTFYEQYF. The CDR3 DNA reads TGCAGTGCTAGAGATCCAGTCCCAACATTCTACGAGCAGTACTTC.

This chain connects TRBV19 to TRBJ2-1, with 11 positions matching TRBD2. J gave up 12 bases and V 5 bases, and 9 bases lay outside the gene matches. The germline V gene encodes CDR1 LNHDA and CDR2 SQIVND (reference sequence). The CDR3 contains 14 residues. The CDR3 protein is CASSVSGRARAQFF. CDR3 nucleotides: TGTGCCAGTAGTGTTAGCGGGAGGGCCAGGGCGCAGTTCTTC.

A remark on this clonotype: Mismatch with germline at one junction end may stem from a read error. V is TRBV11-2 and J is TRBJ2-3; weak D call: TRBD2 (5 bases). The CDR3 loop spans 14 amino acids. Germline V gene sequence: CDR1 SGHAT, CDR2 FQNNGV. CDR3 in amino acids: CTSRLYGNTDTQYF. The CDR3, as DNA: TGTACCAGCAGATTATACGGGAACACAGATACGCAGTATTTT.

This clonotype came up many times. This chain uses TRBV5-1 with TRBJ1-5; D unclear. The germline V gene has CDR1 SGHRS and CDR2 YFSETQ. V was clipped by 0 bases and J by 6 bases, with 7 bases between them. This CDR3 contains 13 residues. CDR3 DNA sequence: TGCGCCAGCAGCTTGGTTGTCGGTCAGCCCCAGCATTTT. Its translation: CASSLVVGQPQHF.

The chain has TRBV20-1 and TRBJ2-1; 11 positions match TRBD2. The CDR3 totals 16 residues. V shed 0 bases and J 5 bases; nucleotides not matched to a gene: 6. CDR1 is DFQATT, CDR2 SNEGSKA, per germline (reference sequence). The DNA of the CDR3 is TGCAGTGCTAGAGATGGGGGACTAGCGGAAGACAATGAGCAGTTCTTC. Protein product: CSARDGGLAEDNEQFF.

This rearrangement joins TRBV28 to TRBJ1-1, with TRBD1 as a possible D gene (5 bases). Trimming cost V 6 bases and J 2 bases, with 10 bases left between them. This CDR3 spans 13 amino acids. The germline CDR1 and CDR2 sequences are MDHEN and SYDVKM. CDR3 protein: CASRWDGNTEAFF. The CDR3 nucleotides read TGTGCCAGCAGATGGGACGGAAACACTGAAGCTTTCTTT.

Points on this clonotype: One junction end disagrees with the germline gene, perhaps due to a read error. The chain uses TRBV7-2 and TRBJ2-2, with D perhaps matching TRBD2 (5 bases). The length of the CDR3 is 17 residues. Germline lookup yields CDR1 SGHTA and CDR2 FQGNSA. The CDR3 DNA reads as TGTGTCAGCAGCTTAACCCCCCGGGGAACGAACTCCGGGGAGCTGTTTTTT. This sequence encodes CVSSLTPRGTNSGELFF.

The chain is built from TRBV7-8 and TRBJ2-7; the D is unclear. The CDR3 runs to 12 residues. The germline gives CDR1 SGHVS, CDR2 FQNEAQ. Trimming pared 5 bases from V and 7 bases from J, leaving 12 bases between. The CDR3 bases are TGTGCCAGCAGCGCCTCACAAATGGAGCAGTACTTC. It translates to CASSASQMEQYF.

This clonotype was seen many times. For the CDR3, the DNA is TGTGCCAGCAGTCGACAGAACACTGAAGCTTTCTTT. Translation gives CASSRQNTEAFF. The gene calls are TRBV6-5 and TRBJ1-1; D unresolved. Deletions cut 5 bases from V and 1 base from J, with 5 bases between. CDR1 and CDR2 (germline): MNHEY, SVGAGI. CDR3 length equals 12 residues.

CDR3 DNA sequence: TGTGCCTGGAGTTTCAAATCCCGAACCAATGAGCAGTTCTTC. Its translation: CAWSFKSRTNEQFF. The chain couples TRBV30 to TRBJ2-1; no clear D. The germline CDR1 and CDR2 sequences are GTSNPN and SVGIG (reference sequence). With 2 bases removed from V and 6 bases from J, the gap between germline ends came to 14 bases. This CDR3 region has 14 residues.

This clonotype is labeled medium-sized. This sequence joins TRBV2 and TRBJ1-6, with D maybe TRBD1 (5 bases). The CDR3 consists of 16 residues. V lost 5 bases to trimming and J lost 8 bases, with 19 bases between them. Germline loops: CDR1 SNHLY, CDR2 FYNNEI. CDR3 bases: TGTGCCAGCAGTCAAGGCCTCGGGGCTGAGGATTCACCCCTCCACTTT. Its translation is CASSQGLGAEDSPLHF.

The V gene is TRBV20-1, the J gene TRBJ2-7, with D possibly matching TRBD1 (7 bases). In germline, CDR1 is DFQATT, CDR2 SNEGSKA (reference sequence). V was shortened by 7 bases and J by 0 bases, with 16 bases between the two germline ends. The CDR3 covers 14 residues. CDR3 DNA: TGCAGTGTCCCCAACAGGGGAGGCTCCTACGAGCAGTACTTC. Protein sequence: CSVPNRGGSYEQYF.